These 6 T cell receptor beta chains were all obtained from the same sample, sequenced in a study of vaccination effects on CD4 cells after COVID-19. These receptors' antigens are unknown. Expansion with viral peptide pools was applied to antigen-specific CD4+ T cells by the ViraFEST assay prior to sequencing. Cells that had been cultured for roughly ten days were the source of isolated CD4+ T cells. Vaccinated recipients, who were negative for nucleocapsid antibodies, had no history of SARS-CoV-2 infection. Repertoires were generated with immunoSEQ multiplex PCR, while TCRdb's copy carries only in-frame clones and drops some. This table has 55,000 to 75,000 clones, approximately 76% appearing once. This material consisted of CD4+ T cells from PBMCs cultured with HCoV-NL63 spike peptides, taken before COVID-19 vaccination. The receptors stem from a human donor who received a COVID-19 vaccine.

This rearrangement joins TRBV28 to TRBJ1-1; D call uncertain. The germline V gene has CDR1 MDHEN and CDR2 SYDVKM. Trimming removed 0 bases at V and 6 bases at J, with 5 bases between. The CDR3 length is 12 residues. CDR3 nucleotides: TGTGCCAGCAGTTTATGGCCAGCTGAAGCTTTCTTT. Its translation is CASSLWPAEAFF.

This clone was recorded only once. J is TRBJ1-2 and V is TRBV7-3; 7 positions match TRBD1. This CDR3 has 17 amino acids. Germline CDR1 reads SGHTA; CDR2 reads FQGTGA. V trimming: 5 bases; J trimming: 8 bases; junction bases outside the gene matches: 20. CDR3: CASSAQGSGRGGGGYTF. The CDR3 DNA reads as TGTGCCAGCAGCGCACAGGGGTCCGGACGGGGCGGGGGAGGCTACACCTTC.

The chain recombines TRBV14 with TRBJ1-6; no reliable D call. Germline CDR1 reads SGHDN; CDR2 reads FVKESK. V shed 4 bases and J shed 0 bases, with 10 bases lying between them. The CDR3 runs to 16 residues. CDR3 coding DNA: TGTGCCAGCAGCCGTGTTGTGAGCTCCTATAATTCACCCCTCCACTTT. Protein product: CASSRVVSSYNSPLHF.

The genes are TRBV18 and TRBJ2-4; tentatively, D is TRBD2 (6 bases). The CDR3 runs 12 residues. The V end was cut by 3 bases, the J end by 7 bases, with 7 bases between. The germline gives CDR1 KGHSH, CDR2 LQKENI. Written as DNA, the CDR3 is TGTGCCAGCTCACCTGGGGGGAACATTCAGTACTTC. It translates to CASSPGGNIQYF.

The V gene is TRBV12-3 or TRBV12-4, the J gene TRBJ1-3, with D maybe TRBD1 (5 bases). The CDR3 length is 13 residues. Trimming pared 7 bases from V and 0 bases from J, leaving 7 bases between. The CDR3 bases are TGTGCCAGCAAGGGGAGCTCTGGAAACACCATATATTTT. Translated: CASKGSSGNTIYF.

The chain combines TRBV5-1 with TRBJ2-1, with 8 nucleotides matching TRBD2. In germline, CDR1 is SGHRS, CDR2 YFSETQ. V dropped 4 bases and J dropped 7; count of bases not matched to a gene: 7. The CDR3 is 14 amino acids. The DNA of the CDR3 is TGCGCCAGCAGCCCCCCGGGGGGGCCTAATGAGCAGTTCTTC. Translation: CASSPPGGPNEQFF. Combining the CDR3 with reference TRBV5-1 and TRBJ2-1 gives the whole variable domain KAGVTQTPRYLIKTRGQQVTLSCSPISGHRSVSWYQQTPGQGLQFLFEYFSETQRNKGNFPGRFSGRQFSNSRSEMNVSTLELGDSALYLCASSPPGGPNEQFFGPGTRLTVL.